This is a list of T cell receptor beta chains from one sample in a study of cytomegalovirus exposure and HLA in healthy donors. Sequencing was performed with immunoSEQ multiplex PCR; in TCRdb, only in-frame clones are kept and a portion is missing. The repertoire consists of some 91,000 clones, with around 60% occurring once and the leading ten covering around 2%. The sequencing sample was made of PBMCs. All receptors come from a human donor in good health. Both conserved end residues are part of each CDR3. The D gene is left open where the match is weak. Where a row states a size, it is once, few, many or the class of an expanded clone; other rows omit it.

NA	TRBV25-1	NA	TRBJ1-4	CASTHVPTQKLFF	TGTGCCAGCACTCACGTTCCGACACAAAAACTGTTTTTT
NA	TRBV4-3	NA	TRBJ2-1	CASSQVHGTHNEQFF	TGCGCCAGCAGCCAAGTTCACGGGACACACAATGAGCAGTTCTTC
TRBD2	TRBV7-8	few	TRBJ2-3	CASSLIAGGLFRTDTQYF	TGTGCCAGCAGCCTGATAGCGGGGGGGCTTTTCAGGACAGATACGCAGTATTTT
NA	TRBV19	NA	TRBJ1-1	CASTVDEGTEAFF	TGTGCCAGTACGGTCGATGAGGGTACCGAAGCTTTCTTT
NA	TRBV11-3	NA	TRBJ2-5	CASSLGLQETQYF	TGTGCCAGCAGCTTAGGGCTCCAGGAGACCCAGTACTTC
TRBD2	TRBV10-3	NA	TRBJ2-4	CAISGTSGGDKNIQYF	TGTGCCATCAGTGGGACTAGCGGGGGGGACAAAAACATTCAGTACTTC
TRBD1	TRBV2	NA	TRBJ1-1	CASTGQGPEAFF	TGTGCCAGCACTGGACAGGGCCCTGAAGCTTTCTTT
NA	TRBV6-1	few	TRBJ1-2	CASSERQAMDGYTF	TGTGCCAGCAGTGAAAGACAGGCAATGGATGGCTACACCTTC
NA	TRBV6-5	few	TRBJ2-7	CASRKGLPASYEQYF	TGTGCCAGCAGGAAGGGACTCCCGGCGTCCTACGAGCAGTACTTC
TRBD2	TRBV19	once	TRBJ2-1	CASSSPGGARHEQFF	TGTGCCAGTAGTTCCCCGGGGGGGGCGCGTCATGAGCAGTTCTTC
TRBD1	TRBV5-1	NA	TRBJ2-2	CASSPSGQPGTGELLF	TGCGCCAGCAGCCCCTCGGGACAGCCGGGCACCGGGGAGCTGCTTTTT
NA	TRBV7-2	NA	TRBJ1-2	CASSLSPDRRYGYTF	TGTGCCAGCAGCTTATCTCCGGATCGGAGATATGGCTACACCTTC
NA	TRBV19	NA	TRBJ1-6	CASSRTAYNSPLHF	TGTGCCAGTAGTCGGACAGCCTATAATTCACCCCTCCACTTT
TRBD1	TRBV28	NA	TRBJ2-3	CASSLRQGSTDTQYF	TGTGCCAGCAGTCTAAGACAGGGAAGCACAGATACGCAGTATTTT
TRBD2	TRBV6-6	NA	TRBJ2-1	CASSSGGNSANEQFF	TGTGCCAGCAGTTCGGGAGGGAATAGCGCCAATGAGCAGTTCTTC
NA	TRBV18	once	TRBJ2-7	CASTLTLEREQYF	TGTGCCAGCACCCTGACGCTGGAGCGCGAGCAGTACTTC
NA	TRBV9	few	TRBJ1-1	CASSPSGGVVEAFF	TGTGCCAGCAGCCCCAGTGGGGGGGTTGTTGAAGCTTTCTTT
TRBD2	TRBV6-5	NA	TRBJ2-1	CASSWTSGVDEQFF	TGTGCCAGCAGTTGGACTAGCGGGGTCGATGAGCAGTTCTTC